This TCR beta chain was sequenced in a study of CD8+ T cells in alopecia areata. RNA, once extracted, was reverse transcribed into cDNA for use as the sequencing template. Clones were sequenced by immunoSEQ multiplex PCR, and TCRdb holds only the in-frame ones, with some missing. The repertoire holds under 110,000 clones, with 60% as singletons. Study conclusions and caveats: For patients receiving tofacitinib, scalp clonality and expanded CD8+ clones among the top 100 significantly decreased.

Concerning this clone itself: As yet, its antigen is unknown.

Germline V gives CDR1 SGHDT, CDR2 YYEEEE. The CDR3 is 17 residues long. The V end lost 3 bases, the J end lost 0 bases, and 18 bases lay between the germline ends. Treatment indicated: oral pan-JAK inhibitor, 5-10 mg twice daily. Those with alopecia areata gave lesional scalp punch biopsies and peripheral blood. The sample was CD8+ T cells sorted from blood, taken at week 56, from a patient treated with tofacitinib. V usage is TRBV5-6 and J usage is TRBJ2-5, with D possibly TRBD2 on 5 matching bases. The clonotype originates from a human donor with alopecia areata. The CDR3 sequence is CASSWPSRVGNQETQYF. DNA for the CDR3: TGTGCCAGCAGCTGGCCCTCGAGGGTCGGGAACCAAGAGACCCAGTACTTC.